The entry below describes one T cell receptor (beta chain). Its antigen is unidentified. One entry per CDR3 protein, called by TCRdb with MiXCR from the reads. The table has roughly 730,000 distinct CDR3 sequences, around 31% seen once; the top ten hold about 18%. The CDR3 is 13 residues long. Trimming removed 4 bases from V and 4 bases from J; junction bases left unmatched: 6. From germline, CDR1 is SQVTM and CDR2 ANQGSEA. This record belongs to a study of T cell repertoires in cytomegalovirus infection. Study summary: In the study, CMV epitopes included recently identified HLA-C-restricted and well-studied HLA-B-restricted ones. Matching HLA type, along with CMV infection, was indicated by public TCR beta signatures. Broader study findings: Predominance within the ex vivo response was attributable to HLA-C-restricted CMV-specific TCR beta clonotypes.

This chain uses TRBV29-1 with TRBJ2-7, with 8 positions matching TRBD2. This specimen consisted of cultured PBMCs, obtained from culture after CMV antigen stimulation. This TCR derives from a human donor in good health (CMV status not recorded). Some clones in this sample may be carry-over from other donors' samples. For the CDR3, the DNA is TGCAGCGTTGTCCCAGCGGGAGAGTACGAGCAGTACTTC. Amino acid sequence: CSVVPAGEYEQYF.